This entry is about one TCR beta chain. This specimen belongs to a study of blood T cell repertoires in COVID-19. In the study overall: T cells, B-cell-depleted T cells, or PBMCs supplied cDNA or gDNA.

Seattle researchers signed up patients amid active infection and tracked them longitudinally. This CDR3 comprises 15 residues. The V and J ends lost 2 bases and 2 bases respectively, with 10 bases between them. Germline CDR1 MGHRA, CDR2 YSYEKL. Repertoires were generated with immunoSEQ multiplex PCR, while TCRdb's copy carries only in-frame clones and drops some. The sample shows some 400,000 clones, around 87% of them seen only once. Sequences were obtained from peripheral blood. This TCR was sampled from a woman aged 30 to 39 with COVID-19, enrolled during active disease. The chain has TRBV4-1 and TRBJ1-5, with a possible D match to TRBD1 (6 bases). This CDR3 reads CASSQIAGGNQPQHF. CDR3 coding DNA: TGCGCCAGCAGCCAAATAGCAGGGGGCAATCAGCCCCAGCATTTT.